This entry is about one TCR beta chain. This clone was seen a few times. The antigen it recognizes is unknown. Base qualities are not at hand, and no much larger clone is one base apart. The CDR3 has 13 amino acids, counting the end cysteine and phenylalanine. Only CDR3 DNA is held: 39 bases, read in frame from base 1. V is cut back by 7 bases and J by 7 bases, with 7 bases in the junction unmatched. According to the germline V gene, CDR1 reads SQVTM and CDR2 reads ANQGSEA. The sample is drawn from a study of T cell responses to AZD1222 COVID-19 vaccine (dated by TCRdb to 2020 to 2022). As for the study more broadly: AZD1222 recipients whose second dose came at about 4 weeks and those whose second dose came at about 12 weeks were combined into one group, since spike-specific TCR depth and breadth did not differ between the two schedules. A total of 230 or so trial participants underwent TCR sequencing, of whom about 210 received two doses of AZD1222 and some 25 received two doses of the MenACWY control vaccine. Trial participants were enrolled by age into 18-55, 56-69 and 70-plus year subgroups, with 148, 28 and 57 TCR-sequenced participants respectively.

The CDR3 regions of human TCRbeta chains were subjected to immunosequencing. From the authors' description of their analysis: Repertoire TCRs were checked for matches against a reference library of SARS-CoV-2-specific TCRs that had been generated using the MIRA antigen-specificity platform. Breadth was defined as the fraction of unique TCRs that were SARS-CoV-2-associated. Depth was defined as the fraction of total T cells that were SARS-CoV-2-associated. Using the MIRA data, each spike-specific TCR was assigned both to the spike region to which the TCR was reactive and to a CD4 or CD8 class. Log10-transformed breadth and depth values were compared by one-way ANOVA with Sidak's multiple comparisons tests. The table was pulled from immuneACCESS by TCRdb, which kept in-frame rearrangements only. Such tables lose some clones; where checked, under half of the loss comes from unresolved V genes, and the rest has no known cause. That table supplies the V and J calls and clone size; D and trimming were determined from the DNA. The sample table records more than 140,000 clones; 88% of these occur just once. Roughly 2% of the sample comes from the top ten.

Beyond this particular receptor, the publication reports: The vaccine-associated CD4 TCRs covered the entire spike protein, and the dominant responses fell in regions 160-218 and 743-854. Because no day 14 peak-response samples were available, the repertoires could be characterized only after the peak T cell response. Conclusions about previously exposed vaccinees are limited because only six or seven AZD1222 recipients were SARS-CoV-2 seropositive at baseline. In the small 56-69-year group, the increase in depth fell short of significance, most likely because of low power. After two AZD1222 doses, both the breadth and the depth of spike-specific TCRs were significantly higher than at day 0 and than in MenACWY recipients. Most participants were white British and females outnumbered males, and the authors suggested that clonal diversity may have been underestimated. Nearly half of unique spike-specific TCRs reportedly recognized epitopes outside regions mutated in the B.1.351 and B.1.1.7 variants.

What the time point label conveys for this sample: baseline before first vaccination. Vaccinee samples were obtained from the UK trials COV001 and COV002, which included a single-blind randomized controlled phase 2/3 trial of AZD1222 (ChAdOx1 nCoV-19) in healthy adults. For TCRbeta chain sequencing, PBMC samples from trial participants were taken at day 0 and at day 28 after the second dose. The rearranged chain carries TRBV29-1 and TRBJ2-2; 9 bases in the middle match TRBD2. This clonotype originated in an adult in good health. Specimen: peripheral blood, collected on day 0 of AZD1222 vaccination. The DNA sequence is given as TGCAGCGCCCGAGCGGGAGGAGACGGGGAGCTGTTTTTT. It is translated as CSARAGGDGELFF.